Listed below are T cell receptor beta chains from one sample, sequenced in a study of shared clonotypes between healthy human individuals. The repertoire was sequenced with immunoSEQ multiplex PCR; TCRdb's copy has only in-frame clones and lacks some. The sample lists 2 million to 3 million clones, over 85% occurring once. Specimen: naive CD4+ T cells from PBMCs. These receptors all stem from a young man in good health. Some clones in this sample may be carry-over from other donors' samples. Both conserved end residues are part of each CDR3. A D gene is named only where the DNA matches it firmly. A clone size is listed for some rows: how often the clone was seen (once, few, many), or a class if it is expanded.

>TRBD1|TRBV7-2|TRBJ1-3|-
CASGDRVSGNTIYF
TGTGCCAGCGGAGACAGGGTCTCTGGAAACACCATATATTTT
>-|TRBV15|TRBJ1-4|-
CATSREDLSATNEKLFF
TGTGCCACCAGCAGAGAGGACCTCTCCGCAACTAATGAAAAACTGTTTTTT
>-|TRBV28|TRBJ1-3|-
CASSLSFTAGNTIYF
TGTGCCAGCAGTTTATCTTTCACAGCGGGAAACACCATATATTTT
>-|TRBV28|TRBJ2-4|once
CASSSPQIAKNIQYF
TGTGCCAGCAGTTCCCCTCAGATAGCCAAAAACATTCAGTACTTC
>-|TRBV18|TRBJ1-3|-
CASSPGAYSGNTIYF
TGTGCCAGCTCACCGGGGGCGTACTCTGGAAACACCATATATTTT
>-|TRBV19|TRBJ1-5|-
CASSSTDGYSNQPQHF
TGTGCCAGTAGTTCCACCGACGGATATAGCAATCAGCCCCAGCATTTT
>-|TRBV28|TRBJ1-5|-
CASSFPEREINQPQHF
TGTGCCAGCAGTTTCCCAGAGAGGGAAATCAATCAGCCCCAGCATTTT
>-|TRBV28|TRBJ1-4|-
CASLDRANEKLFF
TGTGCCAGCCTGGATCGGGCTAATGAAAAACTGTTTTTT
>TRBD1|TRBV5-4|TRBJ2-2|-
CASSPGTEVGELFF
TGTGCCAGCAGCCCAGGGACAGAGGTTGGGGAGCTGTTTTTT
>TRBD1|TRBV30|TRBJ1-3|-
CALGGQNGNTIYF
TGTGCCTTGGGGGGACAGAATGGAAACACCATATATTTT
>-|TRBV5-1|TRBJ2-1|-
CASSLWGKSSYNEQFF
TGCGCCAGCAGCTTATGGGGGAAGAGCTCCTACAATGAGCAGTTCTTC
>-|TRBV14|TRBJ1-1|-
CASSQIAVNLEAFF
TGTGCCAGCAGCCAAATTGCGGTAAACCTTGAAGCTTTCTTT
>-|TRBV30|TRBJ2-1|-
CAWSVRWNEQFF
TGTGCCTGGAGTGTAAGATGGAATGAGCAGTTCTTC
>TRBD1|TRBV5-6|TRBJ2-5|-
CASSMGQGRETQYF
TGTGCCAGCAGCATGGGACAGGGAAGAGAGACCCAGTACTTC
>-|TRBV12-5|TRBJ1-5|-
CASVPEGQGLGNQPQHF
TGTGCTAGTGTTCCAGAAGGGCAGGGGTTAGGAAATCAGCCCCAGCATTTT
>TRBD1|TRBV5-4|TRBJ1-2|-
CASSLGQGAEYGYTF
TGTGCCAGCAGCTTGGGGCAGGGGGCTGAGTATGGCTACACCTTC
>-|TRBV15|TRBJ1-1|-
CATSREGRTEAFF
TGTGCCACCAGCAGAGAGGGGAGGACTGAAGCTTTCTTT
>TRBD2|TRBV2|TRBJ2-3|-
CASNGASGVGTDTQYF
TGTGCCAGCAACGGCGCGAGCGGGGTGGGCACAGATACGCAGTATTTT
>-|TRBV2|TRBJ1-1|-
CASSELRQQVNTEAFF
TGTGCCAGCAGTGAACTTAGGCAACAGGTGAACACTGAAGCTTTCTTT
>-|TRBV5-1|TRBJ2-7|-
CASSPGVYAPNTYEQYF
TGCGCCAGCAGCCCGGGGGTCTACGCCCCAAACACCTACGAGCAGTACTTC
>TRBD1|TRBV6-1|TRBJ2-1|-
CASSLGTGGKNEQFF
TGTGCCAGCAGTCTGGGGACAGGGGGCAAGAATGAGCAGTTCTTC
>TRBD2|TRBV5-1|TRBJ2-7|-
CASTPTGTSGLYEQYF
TGCGCCAGCACGCCAACCGGGACTAGCGGGCTCTACGAGCAGTACTTC
>-|TRBV29-1|TRBJ2-5|-
CSVEGPLGDQETQYF
TGCAGCGTTGAAGGCCCCCTGGGGGACCAAGAGACCCAGTACTTC
>-|TRBV5-6|TRBJ2-2|-
CASSLTRDGELFF
TGTGCCAGCAGCTTGACCAGGGACGGGGAGCTGTTTTTT
>TRBD1|TRBV18|TRBJ2-7|-
CASSPQGGQPYEQYF
TGTGCCAGCTCACCCCAAGGGGGACAGCCTTACGAGCAGTACTTC
>-|TRBV1|TRBJ2-1|-
CTSPIWASGRDEQFF
TGCACCAGCCCCATCTGGGCTAGCGGGAGGGATGAGCAGTTCTTC
>-|TRBV6-1|TRBJ2-5|-
CASSEGGKGWETQYF
TGTGCCAGCAGTGAAGGGGGGAAGGGTTGGGAGACCCAGTACTTC
>-|TRBV11-2|TRBJ2-7|-
CASSHAGSRSYEQYF
TGTGCCAGCAGCCACGCAGGGAGCCGCTCCTACGAGCAGTACTTC